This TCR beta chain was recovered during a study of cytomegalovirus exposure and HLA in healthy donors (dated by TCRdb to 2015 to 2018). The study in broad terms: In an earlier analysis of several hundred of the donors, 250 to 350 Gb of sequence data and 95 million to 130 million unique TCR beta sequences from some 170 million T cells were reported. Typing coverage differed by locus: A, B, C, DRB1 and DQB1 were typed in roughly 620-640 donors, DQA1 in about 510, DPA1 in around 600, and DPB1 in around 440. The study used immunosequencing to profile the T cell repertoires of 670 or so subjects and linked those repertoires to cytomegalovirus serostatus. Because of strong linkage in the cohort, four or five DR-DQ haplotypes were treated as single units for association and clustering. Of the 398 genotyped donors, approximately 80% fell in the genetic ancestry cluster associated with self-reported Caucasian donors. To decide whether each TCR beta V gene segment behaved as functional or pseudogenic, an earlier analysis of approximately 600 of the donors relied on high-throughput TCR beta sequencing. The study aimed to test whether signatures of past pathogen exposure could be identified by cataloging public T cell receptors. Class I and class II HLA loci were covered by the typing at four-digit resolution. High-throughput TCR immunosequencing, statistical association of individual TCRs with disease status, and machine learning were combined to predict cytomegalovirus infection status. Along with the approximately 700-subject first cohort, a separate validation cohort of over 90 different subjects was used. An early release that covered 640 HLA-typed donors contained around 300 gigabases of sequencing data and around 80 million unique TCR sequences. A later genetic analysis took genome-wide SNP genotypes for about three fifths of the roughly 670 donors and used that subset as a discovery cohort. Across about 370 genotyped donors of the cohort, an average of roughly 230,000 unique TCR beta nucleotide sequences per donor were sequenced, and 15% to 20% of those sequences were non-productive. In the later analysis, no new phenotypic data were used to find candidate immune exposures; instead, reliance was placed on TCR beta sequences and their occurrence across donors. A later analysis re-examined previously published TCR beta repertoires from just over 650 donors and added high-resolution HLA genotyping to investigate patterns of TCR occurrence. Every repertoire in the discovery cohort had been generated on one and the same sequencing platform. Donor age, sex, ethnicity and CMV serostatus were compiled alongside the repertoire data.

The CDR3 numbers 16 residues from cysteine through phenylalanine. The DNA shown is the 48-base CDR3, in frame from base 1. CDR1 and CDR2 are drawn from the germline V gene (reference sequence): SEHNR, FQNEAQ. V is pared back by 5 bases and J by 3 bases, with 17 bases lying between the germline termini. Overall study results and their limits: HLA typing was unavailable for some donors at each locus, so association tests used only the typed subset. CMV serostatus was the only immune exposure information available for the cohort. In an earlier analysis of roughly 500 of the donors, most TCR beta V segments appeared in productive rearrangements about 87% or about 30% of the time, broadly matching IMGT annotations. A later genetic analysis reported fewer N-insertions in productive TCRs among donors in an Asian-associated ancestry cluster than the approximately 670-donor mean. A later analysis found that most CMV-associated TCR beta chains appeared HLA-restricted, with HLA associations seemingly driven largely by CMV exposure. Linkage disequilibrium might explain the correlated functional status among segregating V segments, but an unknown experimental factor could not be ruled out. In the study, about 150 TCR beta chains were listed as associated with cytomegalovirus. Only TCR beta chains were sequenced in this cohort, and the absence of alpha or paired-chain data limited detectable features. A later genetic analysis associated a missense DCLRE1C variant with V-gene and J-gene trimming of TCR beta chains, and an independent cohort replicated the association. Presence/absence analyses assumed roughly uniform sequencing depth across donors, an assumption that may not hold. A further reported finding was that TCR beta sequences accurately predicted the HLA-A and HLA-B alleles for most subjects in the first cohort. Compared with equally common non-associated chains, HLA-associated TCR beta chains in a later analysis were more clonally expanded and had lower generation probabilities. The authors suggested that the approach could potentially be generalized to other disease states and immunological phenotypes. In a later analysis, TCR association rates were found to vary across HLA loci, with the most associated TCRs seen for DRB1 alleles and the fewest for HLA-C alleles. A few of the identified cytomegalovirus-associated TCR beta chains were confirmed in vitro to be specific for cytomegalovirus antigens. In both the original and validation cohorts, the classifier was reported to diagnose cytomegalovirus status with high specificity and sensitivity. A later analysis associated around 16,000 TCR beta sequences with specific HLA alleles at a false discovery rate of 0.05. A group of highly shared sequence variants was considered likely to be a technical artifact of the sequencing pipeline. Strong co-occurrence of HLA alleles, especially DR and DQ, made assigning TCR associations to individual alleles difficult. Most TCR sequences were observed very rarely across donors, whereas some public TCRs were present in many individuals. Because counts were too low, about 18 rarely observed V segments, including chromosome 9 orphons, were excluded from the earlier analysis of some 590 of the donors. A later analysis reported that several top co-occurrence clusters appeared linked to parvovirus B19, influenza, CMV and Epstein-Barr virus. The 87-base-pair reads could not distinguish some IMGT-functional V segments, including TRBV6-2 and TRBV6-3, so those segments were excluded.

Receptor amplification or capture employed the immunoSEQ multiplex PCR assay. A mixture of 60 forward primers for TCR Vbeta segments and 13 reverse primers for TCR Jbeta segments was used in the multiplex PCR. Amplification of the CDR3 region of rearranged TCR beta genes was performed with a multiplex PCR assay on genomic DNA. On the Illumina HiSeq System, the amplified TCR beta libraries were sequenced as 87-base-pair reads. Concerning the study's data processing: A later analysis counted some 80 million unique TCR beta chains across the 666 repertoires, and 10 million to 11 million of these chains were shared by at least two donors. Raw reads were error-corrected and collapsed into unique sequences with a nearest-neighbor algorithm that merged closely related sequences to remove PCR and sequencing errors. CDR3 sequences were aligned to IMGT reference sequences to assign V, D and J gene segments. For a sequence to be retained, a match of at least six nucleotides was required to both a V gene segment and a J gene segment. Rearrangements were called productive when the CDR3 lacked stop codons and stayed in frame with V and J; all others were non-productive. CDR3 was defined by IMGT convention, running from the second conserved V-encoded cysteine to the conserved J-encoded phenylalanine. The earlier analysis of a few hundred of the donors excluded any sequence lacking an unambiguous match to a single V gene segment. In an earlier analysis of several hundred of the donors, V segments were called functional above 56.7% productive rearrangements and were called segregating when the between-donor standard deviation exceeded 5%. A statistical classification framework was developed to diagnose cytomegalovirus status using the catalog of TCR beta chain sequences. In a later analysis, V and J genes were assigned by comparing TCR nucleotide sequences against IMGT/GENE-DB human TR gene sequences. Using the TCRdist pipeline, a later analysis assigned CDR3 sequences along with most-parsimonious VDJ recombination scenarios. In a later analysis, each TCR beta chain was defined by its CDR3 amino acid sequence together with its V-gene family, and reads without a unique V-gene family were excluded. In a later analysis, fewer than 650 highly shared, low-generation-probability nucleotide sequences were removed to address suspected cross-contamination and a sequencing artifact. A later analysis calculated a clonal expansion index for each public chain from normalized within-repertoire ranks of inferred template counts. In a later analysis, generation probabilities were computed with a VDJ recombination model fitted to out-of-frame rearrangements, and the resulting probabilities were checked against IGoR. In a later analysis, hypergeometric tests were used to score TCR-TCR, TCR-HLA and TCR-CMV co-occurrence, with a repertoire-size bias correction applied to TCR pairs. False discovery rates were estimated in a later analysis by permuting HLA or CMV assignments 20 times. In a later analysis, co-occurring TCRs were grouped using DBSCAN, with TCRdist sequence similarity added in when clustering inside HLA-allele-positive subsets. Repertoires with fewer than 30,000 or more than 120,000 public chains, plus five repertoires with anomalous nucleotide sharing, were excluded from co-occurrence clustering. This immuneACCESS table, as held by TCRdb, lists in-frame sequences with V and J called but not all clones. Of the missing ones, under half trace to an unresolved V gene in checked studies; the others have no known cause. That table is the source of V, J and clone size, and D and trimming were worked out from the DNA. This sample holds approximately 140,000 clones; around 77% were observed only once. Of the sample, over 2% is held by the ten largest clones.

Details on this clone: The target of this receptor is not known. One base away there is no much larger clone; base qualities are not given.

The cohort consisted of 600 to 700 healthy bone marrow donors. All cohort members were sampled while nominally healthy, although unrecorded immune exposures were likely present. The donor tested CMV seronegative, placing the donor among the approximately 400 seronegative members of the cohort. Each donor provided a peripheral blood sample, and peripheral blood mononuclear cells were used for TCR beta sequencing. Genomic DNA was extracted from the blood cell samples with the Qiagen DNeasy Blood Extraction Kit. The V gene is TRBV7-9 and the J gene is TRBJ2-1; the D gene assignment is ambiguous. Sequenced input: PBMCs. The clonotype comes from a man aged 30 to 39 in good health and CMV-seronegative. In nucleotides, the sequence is TGTGCCAGCAGCCCTAGTTCGGGTAGCAGCTACAATGAGCAGTTCTTC. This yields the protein CASSPSSGSSYNEQFF. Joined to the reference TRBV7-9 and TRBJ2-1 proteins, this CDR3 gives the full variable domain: DTGVSQNPRHKITKRGQNVTFRCDPISEHNRLYWYRQTLGQGPEFLTYFQNEAQLEKSRLLSDRFSAERPKGSFSTLEIQRTEQGDSAMYLCASSPSSGSSYNEQFFGPGTRLTVL.